The 10 T cell receptor beta chains listed next were all sequenced from one sample in a study of cytomegalovirus exposure and HLA in healthy donors. In the PCR, 60 Vbeta and 13 Jbeta primers were used. Assay used: immunoSEQ multiplex PCR; TCRdb lists only in-frame clones, some missing. This table has roughly 200,000 clones, around four fifths appearing once. Sequencing was carried out using PBMCs. Receptors originate from a man in his forties or fifties in good health and CMV-seropositive.

The chain couples TRBV6-5 to TRBJ1-2; D is undetermined. The germline V and J ends were trimmed by 4 bases and 6 bases, with 12 bases remaining between them. Germline-derived CDR1 and CDR2 are MNHEY and SVGAGI. The CDR3 contains 13 residues. Written as DNA, the CDR3 is TGTGCCAGCAGTTCACCCCCCAGGCATGGCTACACCTTC. Protein product: CASSSPPRHGYTF.

This clone was picked up a small number of times. V is TRBV6-6 and J is TRBJ1-1, with 8 bases aligning to TRBD1. J lost 4 bases, V lost 2 bases, and 3 bases had no gene match. Germline V gene data show CDR1 as MNHNY and CDR2 as SVGAGI (reference sequence). CDR3 length: 14 amino acids. The CDR3 nucleotides are TGTGCCAGCAGTTACGCTGACAGGGGCACTGAAGCTTTCTTT. The encoded protein is CASSYADRGTEAFF.

In its sample, this clone is medium-sized. Other nucleotide sequences in the sample specify the same CDR3. The V call is TRBV27, the J call TRBJ1-1; D not certain. This CDR3 has 15 residues. Trimming removed 5 bases from V and 0 bases from J, with 13 bases in between. Per the germline V gene, CDR1 is MNHEY and CDR2 is SMNVEV (reference sequence). This chain's CDR3 is CASSLSEWMNTEAFF. CDR3 nucleotides: TGTGCCAGCAGTCTCTCGGAGTGGATGAACACTGAAGCTTTCTTT.

The chain recombines TRBV5-1 with TRBJ2-7; D might be TRBD1 (6 bases). The CDR3 consists of 17 residues. V lost 1 base, J lost 0 bases, and 17 bases lay in between. Per germline, CDR1 SGHRS and CDR2 YFSETQ. The CDR3 here is CASSLWGTTTDSYEQYF. The CDR3 DNA reads TGCGCCAGCAGCTTGTGGGGGACAACCACTGACTCCTACGAGCAGTACTTC. Complete variable domain (other parts from reference TRBV5-1 and TRBJ2-7): KAGVTQTPRYLIKTRGQQVTLSCSPISGHRSVSWYQQTPGQGLQFLFEYFSETQRNKGNFPGRFSGRQFSNSRSEMNVSTLELGDSALYLCASSLWGTTTDSYEQYFGPGTRLTVT.

The genes are TRBV30 and TRBJ2-4; TRBD2 matches 7 bases. The germline CDR1 and CDR2 sequences are GTSNPN and SVGIG (reference sequence). V lost 4 bases to trimming and J lost 10 bases; unmatched junction nucleotides: 10. CDR3 size: 13 residues. The CDR3 region is CAWTLGVGGIQYF. The CDR3 DNA reads TGTGCCTGGACCTTAGGGGTGGGGGGGATTCAGTACTTC. The whole variable domain, remainder taken from reference TRBV30 and TRBJ2-4, is SQTIHQWPATLVQPVGSPLSLECTVEGTSNPNLYWYRQAAGRGLQLLFYSVGIGQISSEVPQNLSASRPQDRQFILSSKKLLLSDSGFYLCAWTLGVGGIQYFGAGTRLSVL.

The rearrangement joins TRBV10-3 to TRBJ1-4, with D possibly TRBD1 on 6 matching bases. Germline assignment: CDR1 ENHRY and CDR2 SYGVKD. The CDR3 covers 12 residues. V lost 10 bases and J lost 8, with 14 bases in between. CDR3 DNA: TGTGCCACCGGGGGGGGGCAGGAAAAACTGTTTTTT. This translates into CATGGGQEKLFF.

The chain is built from TRBV28 and TRBJ2-7, with D tentatively TRBD2 (6 bases). Germline V lookup: CDR1 MDHEN, CDR2 SYDVKM. Trimming took off 5 bases at V and 0 bases at J, with 20 bases between the two ends. CDR3 length: 17 amino acids. CDR3 sequence: CASSISTSPLGSYEQYF. The DNA for the CDR3 is TGTGCCAGCAGTATTTCCACTAGCCCCCTCGGCTCCTACGAGCAGTACTTC.

This clone was recorded a few times. The V and J genes are TRBV18 and TRBJ1-1, with D perhaps TRBD1 (6 bases). V was trimmed by 6 bases and J by 1 base, leaving 9 bases between them. The CDR3 is made up of 13 amino acids. Germline CDR1 and CDR2: KGHSH and LQKENI. CDR3 loop: CASSGQRNTEAFF. Here the CDR3 DNA reads TGTGCCAGCTCCGGACAGCGGAACACTGAAGCTTTCTTT.

This sequence joins TRBV5-1 and TRBJ2-1; D is possibly TRBD2 (6 bases). Trimming removed 3 bases from V and 5 bases from J, with 12 bases in between. The CDR3 length is 14 residues. Germline values: CDR1 SGHRS, CDR2 YFSETQ. CDR3 in amino acids: CASSSGTLNNEQFF. The CDR3 coding sequence is TGCGCCAGCAGCTCCGGGACTCTCAACAATGAGCAGTTCTTC.

Turning to this clone: One junction end does not reproduce the germline sequence, and a read error may be involved. V and J are TRBV7-9 and TRBJ1-1, with D maybe TRBD1 (6 bases). CDR1 is SEHNR, CDR2 FQNEAQ, per germline (reference sequence). The CDR3 length is 14 residues. The CDR3 loop reads CSSSIDRMNTEAFF. CDR3 nucleotide sequence: TGTTCCAGCAGCATCGACAGGATGAACACTGAAGCTTTCTTT.